These 9 T cell receptor beta chains originate from one sample sequenced in a study of blood T cell repertoires in COVID-19. This table comes from immunoSEQ multiplex PCR, and its TCRdb copy is limited to in-frame clones, with some not included. The sample records about 88,000 clones, approximately 88% being singletons. The sequencing input was peripheral blood. The receptors were sampled from an elderly man with acute or convalescent COVID-19.

The J gene is TRBJ2-7, the V gene TRBV5-4; possible D gene TRBD2, 6 bases. Germline V lookup: CDR1 SGHNT, CDR2 YYREEE (reference sequence). The V gene lost 1 base and the J gene lost 3 bases, with 8 bases spanning the gap. This CDR3 has 13 amino acids. The CDR3 DNA follows: TGTGCCAGCAGCTTGAGGGGACTCTACGAGCAGTACTTC. Translation: CASSLRGLYEQYF.

The genes are TRBV29-1 and TRBJ1-1; D may be TRBD1 (5 bases). V was trimmed by 3 bases and J by 4 bases, leaving 9 bases between them. The CDR3 is 12 residues long. Germline V gene lookup returns CDR1 SQVTM and CDR2 ANQGSEA. The CDR3 is CSVDRGGTEAFF. CDR3 sequence (DNA): TGCAGCGTTGATAGGGGTGGCACTGAAGCTTTCTTT. The entire variable domain, with the rest obtained from reference TRBV29-1 and TRBJ1-1, is as follows: SAVISQKPSRDICQRGTSLTIQCQVDSQVTMMFWYRQQPGQSLTLIATANQGSEATYESGFVIDKFPISRPNLTFSTLTVSNMSPEDSSIYLCSVDRGGTEAFFGQGTRLTVV.

The chain has TRBV10-3 and TRBJ2-6, with a possible D match to TRBD1 (5 bases). The germline V and J ends were trimmed by 6 bases and 0 bases, with 6 bases remaining between them. Germline V CDR1 and CDR2: ENHRY, SYGVKD. The CDR3 extends over 14 amino acids. CDR3 DNA sequence: TGTGCCATCAGAGACAGCTCTGGGGCCAACGTCCTGACTTTC. The encoded protein is CAIRDSSGANVLTF.

The chain recombines TRBV6-5 with TRBJ2-3; 7 bases fit TRBD1. The CDR3 is 12 amino acids. Per germline, CDR1 MNHEY and CDR2 SVGAGI. The junction had 6 bases not matched to a gene; V was cut back by 6 bases and J by 9 bases. CDR3 coding DNA: TGTGCCAGCAGATCGGGACAGCTCACGCAGTATTTT. Protein sequence: CASRSGQLTQYF.

The chain uses TRBV27 and TRBJ2-2, with 12 bases aligning to TRBD2. This CDR3 spans 17 amino acids. J was trimmed by 3 bases and V by 6 bases; bases with no gene match: 8. CDR1 and CDR2 from the germline V gene are MNHEY and SMNVEV (reference sequence). CDR3 protein: CASSSRLAGVHTGELFF. The CDR3, as DNA: TGTGCCAGCAGCTCCAGACTAGCGGGAGTGCACACCGGGGAGCTGTTTTTT.

This chain's CDR3 is CASSLTGGPATNEKLFF. For the CDR3, the DNA is TGTGCCAGCAGCCTAACAGGGGGCCCGGCAACTAATGAAAAACTGTTTTTT. This rearrangement joins TRBV3-1 (or the pseudogene TRBV3-2) to TRBJ1-4; 9 bases align to TRBD1. The V segment lost 4 bases and the J segment 0 bases; nucleotides outside the gene matches: 6. The V gene's germline CDR1 is LGHDT and CDR2 YNNKEL (reference sequence). This CDR3 spans 17 amino acids.

On this clone itself: Other DNA sequences of this sample code for an identical CDR3. The chain couples TRBV5-1 to TRBJ1-5, with D possibly being TRBD1 (6 bases). The CDR3 spans 15 residues. Trimming took 0 bases from V and 2 from J, leaving 9 bases between them. Germline loops: CDR1 SGHRS, CDR2 YFSETQ. The CDR3 loop reads CASSLEGGGNQPQHF. Written as DNA, the CDR3 is TGCGCCAGCAGCTTGGAAGGGGGTGGCAATCAGCCCCAGCATTTT.

The V and J genes are TRBV3-1 (or the pseudogene TRBV3-2) and TRBJ1-1; tentative D call: TRBD1 (5 bases). The CDR3 is 16 residues long. V lost 0 bases, J lost 6 bases, and 17 bases lay in between. CDR1 LGHDT and CDR2 YNNKEL come from the germline V gene (reference sequence). The CDR3 DNA sequence: TGTGCCAGCAGCCAAGATCTGGACACGAGCGGGTCTGAAGCTTTCTTT. Protein: CASSQDLDTSGSEAFF.

The chain recombines TRBV5-6 with TRBJ1-6; D possibly corresponds to TRBD1 (6 bases). V dropped 5 bases and J dropped 5 bases, with 14 bases sitting between them. Germline V lookup: CDR1 SGHDT, CDR2 YYEEEE. The CDR3 consists of 15 residues. CDR3 sequence (DNA): TGTGCCAGCAGTAAATTACAGGGTGATAATTCACCCCTCCACTTT. As protein: CASSKLQGDNSPLHF.